The next 11 T cell receptor beta chains were all read from a single sample in a study of CD8 T cells in cerebrospinal fluid in Alzheimer's disease. Reprocessing the 10x single-cell sequencing reads, TCRdb reports a single entry for every CDR3 protein and omits DNA. In all, the sample yields several hundred distinct CDR3 sequences. Sequenced input: cerebrospinal fluid. The receptors here all came from a human donor with Alzheimer's disease.

This clonotype is labeled large (0.1 to 1%) based on frequency. The chain has TRBV15 and TRBJ2-5; absent DNA, TCRdb's TRBD1 call cannot be checked. The CDR3 length is 15 residues. Germline V gives CDR1 LNHNV, CDR2 YYDKDF (reference sequence). The CDR3 spells CATSRDRAQGKTQYF.

This clonotype is labeled medium-sized based on frequency. The chain employs TRBV2 and TRBJ1-3. This CDR3 has 13 amino acids. From germline, CDR1 is SNHLY and CDR2 FYNNEI. CDR3 loop: CASSVLGGNTIYF.

The chain employs TRBV7-2 and TRBJ1-2. Germline CDR1 and CDR2: SGHTA and FQGNSA. CDR3 length: 15 amino acids. CDR3 region: CASSLHPSGETASTF.

J is TRBJ1-2 and V is TRBV6-4; TCRdb's assignment of TRBD1 cannot be checked, as there is no DNA. CDR3 length: 14 residues. Looked up from germline, CDR1 is MRHNA and CDR2 is SNTAGT. CDR3: CASTPGQGYYGYTF.

J is TRBJ2-5 and V is TRBV27; the TRBD2 assignment by TCRdb is unverifiable without DNA. CDR3 length: 15 residues. The V gene's germline CDR1 is MNHEY and CDR2 SMNVEV (reference sequence). This CDR3 reads CASSLRAGGFATQYF.

By frequency, this clonotype is medium-sized. The chain joins TRBV20-1 to TRBJ1-1; the D call of TRBD1 rests on TCRdb alone, since no DNA is present to check it. Germline V CDR1 and CDR2: DFQATT, SNEGSKA (reference sequence). The CDR3 contains 16 residues. CDR3: CSARGAGGVVNTEAFF.

Measured by frequency, this clonotype is medium-sized. V usage is TRBV2 and J usage is TRBJ2-7. This CDR3 is 13 amino acids long. Germline assignment: CDR1 SNHLY and CDR2 FYNNEI. This chain's CDR3 is CASTPGRTYEQYF.

The rearrangement uses TRBV20-1 and TRBJ2-1; the D call of TRBD1 rests on TCRdb alone, since no DNA is present to check it. Per the germline V gene, CDR1 is DFQATT and CDR2 is SNEGSKA (reference sequence). The CDR3 covers 15 residues. The CDR3 here is CSAHRGKSSYNEQFF.

Measured by frequency, this clonotype is medium-sized. V is TRBV5-1 and J is TRBJ2-7; the TCRdb D gene call, TRBD1, has no DNA to confirm it. The germline gives CDR1 SGHRS, CDR2 YFSETQ. CDR3 length: 13 amino acids. The chain's CDR3 is CASSAGQNYEQYF.

This clonotype is medium-sized by frequency. The chain recombines TRBV6-5 with TRBJ2-2; TCRdb calls TRBD2, which cannot be checked without DNA. CDR3 length equals 16 residues. Germline CDR1 reads MNHEY; CDR2 reads SVGAGI. CDR3 amino acids: CASSTLAGVTTGELFF.

This chain uses TRBV11-2 with TRBJ2-1; TCRdb picks TRBD2, but there is no DNA to check that call. CDR1 and CDR2 from the germline V gene are SGHAT and FQNNGV. This CDR3 has 15 residues. This CDR3 reads CASSLEASGGNEQFF. Drawing the rest from reference TRBV11-2 and TRBJ2-1, the complete variable domain is EAGVAQSPRYKIIEKRQSVAFWCNPISGHATLYWYQQILGQGPKLLIQFQNNGVVDDSQLPKDRFSAERLKGVDSTLKIQPAKLEDSAVYLCASSLEASGGNEQFFGPGTRLTVL.